This TCR beta chain came from a study of beta chain features in type 1 diabetes. The study, taken as a whole, reports: The study found moderately but significantly shorter TCRB CDR3s in all four CD4+ subsets of Type 1 diabetes patients. Within patients, naive, central memory and Treg TCRB repertoires seemed more similar than within healthy donors.

Every single donor gave one heparinised blood draw, and these averaged approximately 100 mL. This clone has more than one count but fewer than ten. What it recognizes is unknown. Expressed TCRB transcripts were sequenced because the isolated RNA had all been reverse transcribed beforehand. Clones were sequenced by immunoSEQ multiplex PCR, and TCRdb holds only the in-frame ones, with some missing. The sample includes about 900,000 clones, roughly 16% of them seen just once. Losses at the gene ends were 6 bases for V and 4 bases for J; bases not matched to a gene: 8. The CDR3 spans 16 residues. Germline V CDR1 and CDR2: ENHRY, SYGVKD.

The receptor's source is a woman between 18 and 30 years old in good health. Sequenced material: naive CD4+ T cells from blood. This chain links TRBV10-3 with TRBJ2-2, with TRBD1 matching 10 bases. The CDR3 DNA sequence: TGTGCCATCAGCCGCCGGGACAGGGGTTCCACCGGGGAGCTGTTTTTT. Its translation is CAISRRDRGSTGELFF.